This is a list of T cell receptor beta chains from one sample in a study of OX40 agonist ivuxolimab in advanced cancers. Sequenced by immunoSEQ multiplex PCR; TCRdb stores in-frame clones only, minus some. The sample includes about 70,000 clones, around 88% seen only once; the top ten take 2% to 2.5%. The starting material was CD4+ or CD8+ T cells sorted from blood, obtained in a trial of the OX40 agonist ivuxolimab. The receptors stem from an adult with an advanced solid tumor such as melanoma, head and neck, liver or kidney cancer. The CDR3 runs from the conserved cysteine through the conserved F or W. The D gene is left open where the match is weak. A clone size is listed for some rows: how often the clone was seen (once, few, many), or a class if it is expanded.

j_call,d_call,v_call,clone_size,cdr3_nt,cdr3_aa
TRBJ2-2,NA,TRBV30,NA,TGTGCCTGGAGTCTTCTGGCCCGGACTAATACCGGGGAGCTGTTTTTT,CAWSLLARTNTGELFF
TRBJ2-3,TRBD1,TRBV19,once,TGTGCCAGTAGGACAGGGTTAGATACGCAGTATTTT,CASRTGLDTQYF
TRBJ1-1,NA,TRBV28,once,TGTGCCAGCAGTCTTTCCGCCCCGGGGGGGAGCACTGAAGCTTTCTTT,CASSLSAPGGSTEAFF
TRBJ2-1,NA,TRBV7-2,few,TGTGCCAGCAGTTTCCGGGACTCCTATAACAATGAGCAGTTCTTC,CASSFRDSYNNEQFF
TRBJ2-1,TRBD1,TRBV5-1,NA,TGCGCCAGCAGCGTACGGACAGGGGGCTCTAATCCCTACAATGAGCAGTTCTTC,CASSVRTGGSNPYNEQFF
TRBJ2-3,TRBD1,TRBV5-4,NA,TGTGCCAGCAGCCTTTCACGGGACAGTAGCACAGATACGCAGTATTTT,CASSLSRDSSTDTQYF
TRBJ2-1,TRBD1,TRBV27,once,TGTGCCAGCAGTTTATTGGGGACAGGGATGAGTGAGCAGTTCTTC,CASSLLGTGMSEQFF
TRBJ1-2,NA,TRBV7-9,NA,TGTGCCAGCAGCTTAGACGGGGGAAACTATGGCTACACCTTC,CASSLDGGNYGYTF
TRBJ2-3,NA,TRBV7-9,NA,TGTGCCAGCTTCAAAGATACGCAGTATTTT,CASFKDTQYF
TRBJ2-3,NA,TRBV6-1,NA,TGTGCCAGCAGTGAACGTTCGGAATCGGAACGCTGGTGGGATACGCAGTATTTT,CASSERSESERWWDTQYF